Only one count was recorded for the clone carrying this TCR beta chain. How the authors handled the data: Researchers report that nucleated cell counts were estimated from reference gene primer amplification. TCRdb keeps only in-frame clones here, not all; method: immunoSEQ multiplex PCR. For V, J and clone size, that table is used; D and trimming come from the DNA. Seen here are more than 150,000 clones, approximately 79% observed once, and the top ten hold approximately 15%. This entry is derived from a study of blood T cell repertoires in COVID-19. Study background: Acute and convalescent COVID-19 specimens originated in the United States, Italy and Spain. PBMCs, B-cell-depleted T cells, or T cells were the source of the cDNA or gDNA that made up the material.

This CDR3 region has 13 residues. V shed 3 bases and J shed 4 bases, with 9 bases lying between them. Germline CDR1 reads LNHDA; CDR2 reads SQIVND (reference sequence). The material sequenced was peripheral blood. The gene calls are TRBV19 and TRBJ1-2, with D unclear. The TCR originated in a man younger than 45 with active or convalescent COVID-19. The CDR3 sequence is CASSIQAGYGYTF. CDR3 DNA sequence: TGTGCCAGTAGTATCCAGGCAGGCTATGGCTACACCTTC.